This T cell receptor beta chain was identified during a study of CD8+CD57+ T cells in acquired aplastic anemia. This clonotype was counted only a few times. Germline V lookup: CDR1 SGHNT, CDR2 YYREEE (reference sequence). Deletions cut 0 bases from V and 2 bases from J, with 14 bases between. The CDR3 length is 17 residues. Profiling of TCR beta VDJ combinations and CDR3 sequences used genomic DNA as template. MiXCR was run by TCRdb on the reads, yielding one entry per CDR3 protein. The table shows around 160,000 distinct CDR3 sequences, with around half occurring only once. Sequencing involved patients with CD8+CD57+ cell expansion previously shown by flow cytometry.

The sequence derives from a human donor with aplastic anemia. The chain is built from TRBV5-4 and TRBJ2-2; D perhaps matches TRBD2 (5 bases). The source material was sorted CD4+, CD8+, or CD8+CD57+ T cells (not recorded which) from PBMCs. DNA for the CDR3: TGTGCCAGCAGCTTGGAATTCCCCCGGGGTAACACCGGGGAGCTGTTTTTT. Residues: CASSLEFPRGNTGELFF.